This T cell receptor beta chain was obtained from a study of blood T cell repertoires in COVID-19. Study at large: Acute-phase and convalescent COVID-19 samples originated in the United States, Italy and Spain. Sources were T cells, B-cell-depleted T cells, or PBMCs; the material itself was cDNA or gDNA.

This clone was observed a handful of times. Germline CDR1 is SGHAT and CDR2 is FQDESV (reference sequence). The CDR3 spans 16 residues. The J segment lost 1 base and the V segment lost 1 base, leaving 0 bases of the junction unmatched. Original data processing: Amplification of reference gene primers provided the estimated nucleated cell counts. This table comes from immunoSEQ multiplex PCR, and its TCRdb copy is limited to in-frame clones, with some not included. The V and J calls and clone size are taken from that table; D and trimming were inferred from the DNA. Of about 140,000 clones listed, 85% to 90% are singletons.

This clonotype was sampled from a woman in her sixties with acute or convalescent COVID-19. Sequencing was done on a sample of peripheral blood. This rearrangement joins TRBV11-1 to TRBJ2-2, with TRBD1 matching over 10 bases. CDR3 in amino acids: CASSLGTGGNTGELFF. CDR3 bases: TGTGCCAGCAGCTTAGGGACAGGGGGGAACACCGGGGAGCTGTTTTTT.